Listed below are T cell receptor beta chains from one sample, sequenced in a study of T cells in Graves' hyperthyroidism and ophthalmopathy. MiXCR, applied by TCRdb to the multiplex PCR reads, yields one record per CDR3 protein. This table has about 250,000 distinct CDR3 sequences, around 25% appearing once. Input material: blood. These receptor sequences come from a woman aged 40 to 50 with Graves' ophthalmopathy. CDR3s include the opening cysteine and the closing phenylalanine or tryptophan. A D gene is named only where the DNA matches it firmly. Size is omitted from some rows. Given values are once, few, many or a class for expanded clones.

>TRBJ2-2|TRBV9|many|-
TGTGCCAGCAGCGTAGGGGTTGGGACCGGGGAGCTGTTTTTT
CASSVGVGTGELFF
>TRBJ2-5|TRBV3-1|many|-
TGTGCCAGCACGCATCAAGAGACCCAGTACTTC
CASTHQETQYF
>TRBJ2-5|TRBV15|many|TRBD2
TGTGCCACCAGCAGAGATATAGCGGGAGGCAAAGAGACCCAGTACTTC
CATSRDIAGGKETQYF
>TRBJ2-5|TRBV2|-|-
TGTGCCAGCAGGGATGGGGGGACCCAGTACTTC
CASRDGGTQYF
>TRBJ1-5|TRBV4-1|many|-
TGCGCCAGCAGCCAAGAAGGAGGGGCACTCAATCAGCCCCAGCATTTT
CASSQEGGALNQPQHF
>TRBJ1-2|TRBV7-2|few|-
TGTGCCAGCAGCCCAACCCCTGGTGGCTACACCTTC
CASSPTPGGYTF
>TRBJ1-1|TRBV18|many|-
TGTGCCAGCTCATTAACAGGGAGGGGGAACACTGAAGCTTTCTTT
CASSLTGRGNTEAFF
>TRBJ1-2|TRBV11-1|-|-
TGTGCCAGCAGCCCATTGGGGGCACCATCAGGGACCTATGGCTACACCTTC
CASSPLGAPSGTYGYTF
>TRBJ1-2|TRBV19|many|-
TGTGCCTGTAAGGGACAAGCTAACTATGGCTACACCTTC
CACKGQANYGYTF
>TRBJ2-7|TRBV15|-|TRBD2
TGTGCCACCAGCAGCACCGTATTACTAGCGGGAGTATCCTACGAGCAGTACTTC
CATSSTVLLAGVSYEQYF
>TRBJ2-7|TRBV6-2/TRBV6-3|few|TRBD1
TGTGCCAGCAGTTCTGGAGGACAGGTGGACGAGCAGTACTTC
CASSSGGQVDEQYF
>TRBJ1-1|TRBV29-1|many|-
TGCAGCGTTGAAATAGGTCCCTCGGGATGGGCTTTCTTT
CSVEIGPSGWAFF
>TRBJ2-5|TRBV6-5|many|-
TGTGCCAGCACCCCCCTAGGGGAGGAGACCCAGTACTTC
CASTPLGEETQYF
>TRBJ2-5|TRBV19|many|-
TGTGCCAGTAGTATACGGAGGGGGCTGGAGGAGACCCAGTACTTC
CASSIRRGLEETQYF
>TRBJ1-1|TRBV12-3/TRBV12-4|-|TRBD1
TGTGCCAGCAGCCGGATACCGGGACAGGAGAACACTGAAGCTTTCTTT
CASSRIPGQENTEAFF
>TRBJ2-7|TRBV28|many|-
TGTGCCAGCAGTTTTGATGAGGGGGAAACCTACGAGCAGTACTTC
CASSFDEGETYEQYF
>TRBJ2-7|TRBV10-3|many|-
TGTGCCATCAGTGCTGAGGGGCTCGAGCAGTACTTC
CAISAEGLEQYF